The clone carrying this T cell receptor (beta chain) was seen ten or more times. The data were obtained in a study of regulatory T cells in long-lasting Graves disease. To make TCR beta libraries, researchers used iRepertoire HTBI primers and Arm-PCR of CDR3 regions. In TCRdb, the multiplex PCR reads were re-called with MiXCR into one record per CDR3 protein. The sample yields about 200,000 distinct CDR3 sequences, roughly a fifth seen once. The time point: newly diagnosed GD, antithyroid drugs for less than 3 months. PBMC-extracted RNA yielded the TCR library. The same sample was also used in a study of T cells in Graves' hyperthyroidism and ophthalmopathy. From that report: Patients aged 18 to 65 had newly diagnosed hyperthyroidism of under 2 months' duration. Patients showing uncontrolled infection, other autoimmune disease, pregnancy or lactation were ineligible.

The sample here was peripheral blood mononuclear cells (PBMCs), taken at new diagnosis, from a patient treated with antithyroid drugs. This sequence originates from a woman between 25 and 40 years old with Graves disease.

The CDR3 DNA reads TGTGCCAGCAGTTCGGGGACGGCTACTTTCTTT. Its translation: CASSSGTATFF. V gene TRBV28 combines with J gene TRBJ1-1; TRBD1 might be the D (5 bases). The germline CDR1 and CDR2 sequences are MDHEN and SYDVKM. The CDR3 sequence is 11 residues long. V lost 4 bases to trimming and J lost 12 bases, with 12 bases between them. Looking up the rest from reference TRBV28 and TRBJ1-1 gives the full variable domain: DVKVTQSSRYLVKRTGEKVFLECVQDMDHENMFWYRQDPGLGLRLIYFSYDVKMKEKGDIPEGYSVSREKKERFSLILESASTNQTSMYLCASSSGTATFFGQGTRLTVV.